This TCR beta chain was recorded in a study of cytomegalovirus exposure and HLA in healthy donors (dated by TCRdb to between 2016 and 2019). Study-wide context: In an earlier analysis of 550 to 750 of the donors, roughly 300 Gb of sequence data and 117 million unique TCR beta sequences from 150 million to 200 million T cells were reported. Approximately 310 gigabases of sequencing data and around 80 million unique TCR sequences made up an early release that covered several hundred HLA-typed donors. Among the roughly 410 genotyped donors, approximately 77% belonged to the genetic ancestry cluster associated with self-reported Caucasian donors. The study aimed to test whether signatures of past pathogen exposure could be identified by cataloging public T cell receptors. The T cell repertoires of around 670 subjects were profiled by immunosequencing and related to cytomegalovirus serostatus. In addition to the first cohort of approximately 670 subjects, a separate validation cohort of some 120 different subjects was used. The study combined high-throughput TCR immunosequencing, statistical association of individual TCRs with disease status, and machine learning to predict cytomegalovirus infection status. A later analysis re-examined previously published TCR beta repertoires from 610 or so donors and added high-resolution HLA genotyping to investigate patterns of TCR occurrence. The later analysis used no new phenotypic data to find candidate immune exposures, relying instead on TCR beta sequences and their occurrence across donors. An earlier analysis of several hundred of the donors used high-throughput TCR beta sequencing to judge whether each TCR beta V gene segment behaved as functional or pseudogenic. Donor age, sex, ethnicity and CMV serostatus were compiled alongside the repertoire data. Genome-wide SNP genotypes for about three fifths of the roughly 700 donors were used in a later genetic analysis, which treated that subset as a discovery cohort. Every repertoire in the discovery cohort had been generated on one and the same sequencing platform. Both class I and class II loci were covered by HLA typing, at four-digit resolution. Typing coverage varied by locus: 629-630 donors for A, B, C, DRB1 and DQB1; 522 for DQA1; more than 600 for DPA1; approximately 470 for DPB1. Because of strong linkage in the cohort, 5 or 6 DR-DQ haplotypes were treated as single units for association and clustering. Among roughly 370 genotyped donors of the cohort, an average of around 240,000 unique TCR beta nucleotide sequences were sequenced per donor, roughly 20% of them non-productive.

The paper as a whole reports these results and caveats: Approximately 18 rarely observed V segments, including chromosome 9 orphons, were excluded from the earlier analysis of about 610 of the donors because counts were too low. In a later analysis, some 18,000 TCR beta sequences were associated with specific HLA alleles at a false discovery rate of 0.05. Three of the identified cytomegalovirus-associated TCR beta chains were confirmed in vitro to be specific for cytomegalovirus antigens. Assigning TCR associations to individual alleles was difficult when HLA alleles, especially DR and DQ, strongly co-occurred. Most TCR sequences were seen in very few donors, while some public TCRs were found in many individuals. In an earlier analysis of 450 to 750 of the donors, most TCR beta V segments appeared in productive rearrangements about 90% or about 30% of the time, broadly matching IMGT annotations. In a later analysis, most CMV-associated TCR beta chains were found to appear HLA-restricted, with HLA associations seemingly driven largely by CMV exposure. The authors suggested that the approach could potentially be generalized to other disease states and immunological phenotypes. The sequencing pipeline was judged likely to have produced a cluster of highly shared sequence variants as a technical artifact. The only immune exposure information available for the cohort was CMV serostatus. The presence/absence analyses assumed that sequencing depth was roughly uniform across donors, and that assumption may not be true. A further reported finding was that TCR beta sequences accurately predicted the HLA-A and HLA-B alleles for most subjects in the first cohort. A later genetic analysis associated a missense DCLRE1C variant with V-gene and J-gene trimming of TCR beta chains, and an independent cohort replicated the association. Correlated functional status among segregating V segments might reflect linkage disequilibrium, but an unknown experimental factor could not be ruled out. Because some donors lacked HLA typing at each locus, the association tests relied only on the typed subset. This cohort had only TCR beta chains sequenced, and the lack of alpha or paired-chain data limited which features could be detected. A later analysis found that TCR association rates varied across HLA loci, with DRB1 alleles showing the most associated TCRs and HLA-C alleles the fewest. Some IMGT-functional V segments, including TRBV6-2 and TRBV6-3, could not be distinguished by the 87-base-pair reads and were therefore excluded. Several of the top co-occurrence clusters appeared to be linked to parvovirus B19, influenza, CMV and Epstein-Barr virus, according to a later analysis. According to a later genetic analysis, donors in an Asian-associated ancestry cluster had fewer N-insertions in productive TCRs than the approximately 610-donor mean. In both the original and validation cohorts, the classifier was reported to diagnose cytomegalovirus status with high specificity and sensitivity. The study gave a list of 150 to 200 TCR beta chains associated with cytomegalovirus. Compared with equally common non-associated chains, HLA-associated TCR beta chains in a later analysis were more clonally expanded and had lower generation probabilities.

The protocol used for the library was the immunoSEQ multiplex PCR assay. The multiplex PCR relied on a mix of 60 forward primers for TCR Vbeta segments and 13 reverse primers for TCR Jbeta segments. The CDR3 region of rearranged TCR beta genes was amplified from genomic DNA by a multiplex PCR assay. On the Illumina HiSeq System, the amplified TCR beta libraries were sequenced as 87-base-pair reads. In the authors' own workflow: A later analysis counted some 74 million unique TCR beta chains across the 666 repertoires, and 9.5 million to 11 million of these chains were shared by at least two donors. A nearest-neighbor algorithm error-corrected the raw reads and collapsed the reads into unique sequences, merging closely related sequences to remove PCR and sequencing errors. To assign V, D and J gene segments, CDR3 sequences were aligned to IMGT reference sequences. For a sequence to be retained, at least a six-nucleotide match to both a V gene segment and a J gene segment was required. A rearrangement counted as productive if the CDR3 had no stop codons and remained in frame with V and J, and every other rearrangement counted as non-productive. CDR3 was defined by IMGT convention, running from the second conserved V-encoded cysteine to the conserved J-encoded phenylalanine. The earlier analysis of 587 of the donors excluded sequences that lacked an unambiguous match to a single V gene segment. An earlier analysis of 500 to 600 of the donors classified V segments as functional when productive rearrangements were above 56.7% and as segregating when the standard deviation between donors was above 5%. A statistical classification framework was developed to diagnose cytomegalovirus status using the catalog of TCR beta chain sequences. A later analysis assigned V and J genes by comparing TCR nucleotide sequences with IMGT/GENE-DB human TR gene sequences. The TCRdist pipeline was used in a later analysis to assign CDR3 sequences and most-parsimonious VDJ recombination scenarios. In a later analysis, each TCR beta chain was defined by its CDR3 amino acid sequence together with its V-gene family, and reads lacking a unique V-gene family were excluded. A later analysis removed 592 highly shared, low-generation-probability nucleotide sequences to deal with suspected cross-contamination and a sequencing artifact. In a later analysis, a clonal expansion index for each public chain was calculated from normalized within-repertoire ranks of inferred template counts. In a later analysis, generation probabilities were computed with a VDJ recombination model fitted to out-of-frame rearrangements, and the resulting probabilities were checked against IGoR. In a later analysis, hypergeometric tests were used to score TCR-TCR, TCR-HLA and TCR-CMV co-occurrence, with a repertoire-size bias correction applied to TCR pairs. False discovery rates were estimated in a later analysis by permuting HLA or CMV assignments 20 times. A later analysis grouped co-occurring TCRs with DBSCAN, adding TCRdist sequence similarity when clustering within HLA-allele-positive subsets. Repertoires with fewer than 30,000 or more than 120,000 public chains were left out of co-occurrence clustering, as were about five repertoires with anomalous nucleotide sharing. The source is immuneACCESS, and TCRdb retained only in-frame sequences with V and J called. Part of the clones is not carried over; for the studies checked, unresolved V genes explain less than half of this, and the remainder is unexplained. V and J calls and clone size are given by that table; D and trimming were obtained from the DNA. The sample records about 200,000 clones, 70% of which are singletons. The ten largest clones represent about 3% of the sample.

The cohort comprised hundreds of healthy bone marrow donors. At the time of sampling, every cohort member was nominally healthy, though immune exposures that went unrecorded were likely present. The donor tested CMV seropositive, placing the donor among the 250 to 350 seropositive members of the cohort. Each donor provided a peripheral blood sample, and peripheral blood mononuclear cells were used for TCR beta sequencing. The Qiagen DNeasy Blood Extraction Kit was used to extract genomic DNA from the blood cell samples. CDR1 SGHRS and CDR2 YFSETQ were looked up in the germline V gene. The CDR3 spans 13 residues, from the cysteine through the phenylalanine. The entry retains the CDR3 DNA only, 39 bases that are in frame from base 1. The germline ends are 13 bases apart after V is trimmed by 4 bases and J by 6 bases. Comments on this clone: It lacks a known antigen. No much larger clone exists at a distance of one base, and base qualities are not known.

This receptor chain uses TRBV5-1 and TRBJ1-2, with a tentative D gene TRBD1 over 5 matching bases. This receptor was identified in a man aged 40-55 years in good health and CMV-seropositive. The sample was PBMCs. In nucleotide form, the sequence is TGCGCCAGCAGCCCCGGGACTTTAGATGGCTACACCTTC. This yields the protein CASSPGTLDGYTF.